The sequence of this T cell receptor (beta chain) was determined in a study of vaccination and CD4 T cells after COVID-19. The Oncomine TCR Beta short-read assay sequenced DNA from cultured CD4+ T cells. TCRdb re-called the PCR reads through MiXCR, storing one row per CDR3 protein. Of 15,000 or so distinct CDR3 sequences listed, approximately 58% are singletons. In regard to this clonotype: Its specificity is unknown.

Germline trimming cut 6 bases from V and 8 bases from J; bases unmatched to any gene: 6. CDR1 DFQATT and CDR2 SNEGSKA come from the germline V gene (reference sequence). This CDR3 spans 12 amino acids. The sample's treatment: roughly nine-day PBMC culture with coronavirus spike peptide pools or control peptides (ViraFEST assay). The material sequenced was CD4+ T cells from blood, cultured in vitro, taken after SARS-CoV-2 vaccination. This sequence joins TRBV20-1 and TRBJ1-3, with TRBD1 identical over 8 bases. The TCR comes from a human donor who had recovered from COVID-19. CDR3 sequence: CSARQGSYTIYF. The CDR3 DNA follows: TGCAGTGCCCGACAGGGGTCTTACACCATATATTTT.